One and the same sample provided the 5 T cell receptor beta chains below, sequenced in a study of T cell responses to AZD1222 COVID-19 vaccine. The assay was immunoSEQ multiplex PCR, and TCRdb's table has in-frame clones only and misses some. The table shows 90,000 to 120,000 clones, with 89% occurring only once. Sequencing was performed on peripheral blood, taken on day 0 of MenACWY control vaccination. The receptor set was obtained from an adult in good health.

This chain joins TRBV19 and TRBJ2-3, with 9 bases identical to TRBD2. The CDR3 sequence is 15 residues long. Germline V gene sequence: CDR1 LNHDA, CDR2 SQIVND (reference sequence). After removal of 1 base from V and 6 bases from J, the junction contained 5 bases not matched to a gene. CDR3 in DNA: TGTGCCAGTAGTATAGTAGGCGGGGGGGCCGATACGCAGTATTTT. Its protein is CASSIVGGGADTQYF. The full variable domain, rest sourced from reference TRBV19 and TRBJ2-3, is DGGITQSPKYLFRKEGQNVTLSCEQNLNHDAMYWYRQDPGQGLRLIYYSQIVNDFQKGDIAEGYSVSREKKESFPLTVTSAQKNPTAFYLCASSIVGGGADTQYFGPGTRLTVL.

V gene TRBV5-4 combines with J gene TRBJ2-2; D possibly corresponds to TRBD2 (6 bases). The V end was cut by 4 bases, the J end by 6 bases, with 13 bases between. This CDR3 has 14 residues. CDR1 SGHNT and CDR2 YYREEE come from the germline V gene (reference sequence). For the CDR3, the DNA is TGTGCCAGCAGCCCCGGGACTGCCCCCGGGGAGCTGTTTTTT. Translated: CASSPGTAPGELFF.

This sequence joins TRBV4-2 and TRBJ1-3; D remains unclear. Germline CDR1 LGHNA, CDR2 YNFKEQ. V lost 0 bases and J 15 bases, leaving 15 bases between the germline ends. CDR3 size: 13 residues. As DNA, the CDR3 is TGTGCCAGCAGCCAAGATGTGGGTGGGCCCCCATATTTT. Its translation is CASSQDVGGPPYF.

The chain uses TRBV3-1 (or the pseudogene TRBV3-2) and TRBJ1-1; TRBD1 matches at 10 bases. V lost 1 base and J lost 4; bases outside the gene matches: 12. In germline, CDR1 is LGHDT, CDR2 YNNKEL (reference sequence). This CDR3 is 18 amino acids long. CDR3 in DNA: TGTGCCAGCAGCCAAGGCCCGGGACAGGGGTCGTTTGGCACTGAAGCTTTCTTT. This codes for CASSQGPGQGSFGTEAFF.

V is TRBV7-9 and J is TRBJ2-5; tentatively, D is TRBD1 (5 bases). The CDR3 extends over 15 amino acids. Germline CDR1 SEHNR, CDR2 FQNEAQ (reference sequence). Trimming left V 2 bases short and J 2 bases short, with 12 bases between. CDR3 in amino acids: CASSLLGAHQETQYF. In nucleotides, the CDR3 is TGTGCCAGCAGCTTATTAGGGGCCCATCAAGAGACCCAGTACTTC.